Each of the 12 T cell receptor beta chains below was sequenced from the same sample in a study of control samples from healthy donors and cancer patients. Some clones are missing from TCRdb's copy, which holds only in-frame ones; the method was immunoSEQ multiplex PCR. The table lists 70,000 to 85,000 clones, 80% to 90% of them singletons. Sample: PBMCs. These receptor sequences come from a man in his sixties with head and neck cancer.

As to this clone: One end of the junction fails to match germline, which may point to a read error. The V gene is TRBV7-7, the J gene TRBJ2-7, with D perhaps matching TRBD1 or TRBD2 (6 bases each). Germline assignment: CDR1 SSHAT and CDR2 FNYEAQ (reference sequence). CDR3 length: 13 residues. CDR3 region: CASSLGGGGEQYF. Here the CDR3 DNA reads TGTGCTAGCAGCTTAGGTGGAGGGGGCGAGCAGTACTTC.

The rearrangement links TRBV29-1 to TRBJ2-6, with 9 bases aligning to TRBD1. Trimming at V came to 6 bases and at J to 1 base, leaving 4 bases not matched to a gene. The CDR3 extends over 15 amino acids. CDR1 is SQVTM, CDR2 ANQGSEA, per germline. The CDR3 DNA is TGCAGCGTGACAGGGGGTCTTTCTGGGGCCAACGTCCTGACTTTC. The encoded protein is CSVTGGLSGANVLTF.

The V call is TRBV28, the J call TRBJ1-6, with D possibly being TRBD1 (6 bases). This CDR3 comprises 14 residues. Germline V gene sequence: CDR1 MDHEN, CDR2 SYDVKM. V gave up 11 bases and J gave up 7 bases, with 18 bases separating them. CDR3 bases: TGTGCCTTGGGGGGCCAGGTGGGCAATTCACCCCTCCACTTT. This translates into CALGGQVGNSPLHF.

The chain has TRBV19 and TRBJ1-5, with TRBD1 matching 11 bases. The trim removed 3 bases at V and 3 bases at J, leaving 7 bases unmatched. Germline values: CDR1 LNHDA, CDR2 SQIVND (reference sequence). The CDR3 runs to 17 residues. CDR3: CASSIGGQGAFNQPQHF. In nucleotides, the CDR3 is TGTGCCAGTAGTATCGGTGGACAGGGGGCCTTCAATCAGCCCCAGCATTTT.

The CDR3 loop reads CASSSGTGGREQYF. The CDR3 region has the DNA TGTGCCAGCAGCTCCGGGACAGGGGGCCGCGAGCAGTACTTC. The rearrangement links TRBV7-9 to TRBJ2-7, with 12 bases that match TRBD1. The V segment lost 4 bases and the J segment 6 bases; nucleotides outside the gene matches: 4. The CDR3 is made up of 14 amino acids. Germline V CDR1 and CDR2: SEHNR, FQNEAQ (reference sequence).

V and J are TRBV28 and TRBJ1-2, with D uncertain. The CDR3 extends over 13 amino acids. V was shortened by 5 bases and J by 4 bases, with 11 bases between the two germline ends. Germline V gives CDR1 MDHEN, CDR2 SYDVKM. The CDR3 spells CASSLLSSYGYTF. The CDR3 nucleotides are TGTGCCAGCAGTCTCTTATCCAGCTATGGCTACACCTTC.

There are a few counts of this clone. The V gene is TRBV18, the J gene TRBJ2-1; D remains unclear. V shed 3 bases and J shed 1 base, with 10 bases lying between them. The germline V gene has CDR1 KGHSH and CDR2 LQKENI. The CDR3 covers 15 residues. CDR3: CASSPSGGSYNEQFF. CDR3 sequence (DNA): TGTGCCAGCTCACCGTCTGGCGGATCCTACAATGAGCAGTTCTTC.

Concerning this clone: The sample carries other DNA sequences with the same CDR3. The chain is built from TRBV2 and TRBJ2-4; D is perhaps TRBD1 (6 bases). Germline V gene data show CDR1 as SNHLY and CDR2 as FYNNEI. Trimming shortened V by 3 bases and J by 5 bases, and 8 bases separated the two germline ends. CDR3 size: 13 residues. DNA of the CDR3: TGTGCCAGCAGTGAGCCAGGGGAAAACATTCAGTACTTC. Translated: CASSEPGENIQYF.

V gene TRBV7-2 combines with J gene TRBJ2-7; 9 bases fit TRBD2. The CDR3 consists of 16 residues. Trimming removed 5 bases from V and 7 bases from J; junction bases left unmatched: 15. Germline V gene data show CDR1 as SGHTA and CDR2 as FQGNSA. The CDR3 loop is CASSPRLNSGGLEQYF. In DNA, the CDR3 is TGTGCCAGCAGCCCCAGGCTGAATAGCGGGGGACTGGAGCAGTACTTC.

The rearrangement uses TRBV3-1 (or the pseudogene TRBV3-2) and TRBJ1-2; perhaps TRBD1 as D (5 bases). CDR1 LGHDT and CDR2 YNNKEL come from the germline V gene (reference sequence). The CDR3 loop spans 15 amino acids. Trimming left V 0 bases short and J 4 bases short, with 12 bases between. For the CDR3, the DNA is TGTGCCAGCAGCCAAGATTGGGCCGGGGGCTATGGCTACACCTTC. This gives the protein CASSQDWAGGYGYTF.

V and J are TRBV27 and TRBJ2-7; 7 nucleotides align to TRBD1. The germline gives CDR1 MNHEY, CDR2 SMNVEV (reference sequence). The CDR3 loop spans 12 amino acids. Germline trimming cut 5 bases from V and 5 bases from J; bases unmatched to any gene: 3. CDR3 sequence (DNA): TGTGCCAGCAGTGCCCAGGGGGACGAGCAGTACTTC. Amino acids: CASSAQGDEQYF.

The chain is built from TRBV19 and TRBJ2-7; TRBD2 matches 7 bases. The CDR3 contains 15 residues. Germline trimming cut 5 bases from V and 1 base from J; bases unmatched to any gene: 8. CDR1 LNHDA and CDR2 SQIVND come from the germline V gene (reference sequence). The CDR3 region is CASSLFHGGSYEQYF. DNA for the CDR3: TGTGCCAGTAGTCTGTTCCACGGGGGGTCCTACGAGCAGTACTTC.